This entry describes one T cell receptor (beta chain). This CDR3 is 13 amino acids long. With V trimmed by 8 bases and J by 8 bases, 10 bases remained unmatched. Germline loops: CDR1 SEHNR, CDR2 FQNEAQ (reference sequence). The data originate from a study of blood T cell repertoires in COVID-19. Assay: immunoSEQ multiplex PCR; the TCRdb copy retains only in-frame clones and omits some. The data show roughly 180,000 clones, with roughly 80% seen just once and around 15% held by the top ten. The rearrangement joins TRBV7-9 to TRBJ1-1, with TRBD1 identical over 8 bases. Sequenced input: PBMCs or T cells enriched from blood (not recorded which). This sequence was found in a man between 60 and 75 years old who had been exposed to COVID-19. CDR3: CASAPGDRPEAFF. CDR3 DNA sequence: TGTGCCAGCGCTCCGGGGGACAGGCCAGAAGCTTTCTTT.